This TCR beta chain was sequenced in a study of shared clonotypes between healthy human individuals. This table comes from immunoSEQ multiplex PCR, and its TCRdb copy is limited to in-frame clones, with some not included. Of more than 2,000,000 clones in the sample, over 85% were seen once. This sequence was found in a man younger than 35 in good health. The sample comprised naive CD4+ T cells sorted from blood. The sample's subset: CD45RA+ positively selected.

CDR3 in DNA: TGCGCCAGCAGCCCAGGGCGTATTTCCTACGAGCAGTACTTC. Translated, it gives CASSPGRISYEQYF. The chain employs TRBV5-1 and TRBJ2-7; TRBD1 might be the D (5 bases). Germline loops: CDR1 SGHRS, CDR2 YFSETQ. This CDR3 spans 14 amino acids. V lost 4 bases and J lost 1, with 12 bases in between. The full variable domain, with the rest looked up from reference TRBV5-1 and TRBJ2-7, is KAGVTQTPRYLIKTRGQQVTLSCSPISGHRSVSWYQQTPGQGLQFLFEYFSETQRNKGNFPGRFSGRQFSNSRSEMNVSTLELGDSALYLCASSPGRISYEQYFGPGTRLTVT.